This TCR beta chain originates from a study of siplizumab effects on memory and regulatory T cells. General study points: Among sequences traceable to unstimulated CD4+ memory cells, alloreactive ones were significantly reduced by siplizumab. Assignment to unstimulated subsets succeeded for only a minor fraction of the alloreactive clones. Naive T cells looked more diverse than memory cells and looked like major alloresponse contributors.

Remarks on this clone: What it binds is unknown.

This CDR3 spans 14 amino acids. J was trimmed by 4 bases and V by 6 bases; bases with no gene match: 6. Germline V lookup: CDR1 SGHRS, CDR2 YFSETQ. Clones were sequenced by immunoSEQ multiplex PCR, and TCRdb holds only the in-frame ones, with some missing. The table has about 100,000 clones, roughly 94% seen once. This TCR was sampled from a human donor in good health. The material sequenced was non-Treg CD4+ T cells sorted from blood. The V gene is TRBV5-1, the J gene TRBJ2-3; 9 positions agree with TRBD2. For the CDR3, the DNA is TGCGCCAGCACAACTAGCGGGTACGCAGATACGCAGTATTTT. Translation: CASTTSGYADTQYF.